The 8 T cell receptor beta chains below all came from one sample that was sequenced in a study of shared clonotypes between healthy human individuals. Sequencing used immunoSEQ multiplex PCR; TCRdb keeps in-frame clones, though not all of them. The sample lists around 690,000 clones; less than 95% were seen once. The sequenced sample was memory CD8+ T cells from PBMCs. Documented subset: CD45RO+ cells pooled with CCR7-negative TemRA cells. Receptors originate from a young man in good health. Some clones in this sample may be carry-over from other donors' samples.

This rearrangement joins TRBV6-1 to TRBJ2-7, with D perhaps TRBD1 (5 bases). Trimming left V 8 bases short and J 2 bases short, with 16 bases between. The germline gives CDR1 MNHNS, CDR2 SASEGT. The CDR3 has 14 amino acids. The CDR3 reads CASCPFRVPYEQYF. CDR3 coding DNA: TGTGCCAGCTGTCCTTTCAGGGTGCCCTACGAGCAGTACTTC.

The chain combines TRBV14 with TRBJ2-7; D may be TRBD1 (6 bases). The CDR3 covers 15 residues. Between the trimmed V and J ends, which lost 2 bases and 2 bases, there was a span of 13 bases. Germline lookup yields CDR1 SGHDN and CDR2 FVKESK. The CDR3 is CASSQTTGITYEQYF. The CDR3 DNA reads TGTGCCAGCAGCCAAACGACAGGAATAACCTACGAGCAGTACTTC.

J is TRBJ2-7 and V is TRBV27, with TRBD1 matching over 7 bases. V was pared by 4 bases and J by 3 bases, with 6 bases of the junction left unmatched. Germline V lookup: CDR1 MNHEY, CDR2 SMNVEV (reference sequence). This CDR3 comprises 14 residues. The CDR3 loop is CASSSSAGGYEQYF. DNA of the CDR3: TGTGCCAGCAGTTCCTCGGCAGGGGGCTACGAGCAGTACTTC.

V is TRBV28 and J is TRBJ1-5; a possible D gene is TRBD1 (6 bases). Germline V gives CDR1 MDHEN, CDR2 SYDVKM. The CDR3 is made up of 13 amino acids. V was pared by 7 bases and J by 6 bases, with 13 bases between. The CDR3 sequence: CASNTGTGQPQHF. The CDR3 nucleotides are TGTGCCAGCAACACAGGGACGGGTCAGCCCCAGCATTTT.

The rearrangement uses TRBV9 and TRBJ2-7, with 10 nucleotides matching TRBD2. The J segment lost 2 bases and the V segment lost 4 bases, leaving 6 bases of the junction unmatched. CDR3 length: 15 amino acids. Germline lookup yields CDR1 SGDLS and CDR2 YYNGEE. The CDR3 spells CASSPRTSGAYEQYF. The CDR3 DNA reads TGTGCCAGCAGCCCCCGGACTAGCGGCGCCTACGAGCAGTACTTC.

J is TRBJ1-5 and V is TRBV6-4; D perhaps matches TRBD1 (6 bases). This CDR3 contains 16 residues. V was pared by 6 bases and J by 0 bases, with 15 bases between. The V gene's germline CDR1 is MRHNA and CDR2 SNTAGT. This chain's CDR3 is CASSVQGLGSNQPQHF. The CDR3 DNA reads as TGTGCCAGCAGCGTACAGGGTTTGGGTAGCAATCAGCCCCAGCATTTT.

The chain links TRBV11-3 to TRBJ1-3, with D tentatively TRBD1 (5 bases). V was clipped by 3 bases and J by 0 bases, with 15 bases between them. CDR1 is SGHNT, CDR2 YENEEA, per germline. The CDR3 runs 17 residues. This CDR3 is CASSFPSGADSGNTIYF. Here the CDR3 DNA reads TGTGCCAGCAGCTTCCCGAGCGGGGCAGACTCTGGAAACACCATATATTTT.

This clone was counted a single time. The gene calls are TRBV7-2 and TRBJ1-1; 9 bases are a match to TRBD1. The CDR3 length is 14 residues. With V trimmed by 4 bases and J by 8 bases, 8 bases remained unmatched. Germline values: CDR1 SGHTA, CDR2 FQGNSA. CDR3 in amino acids: CASSSRDRVTEAFF. In DNA, the CDR3 is TGTGCCAGCAGCTCCCGGGACAGGGTGACCGAAGCTTTCTTT.